The rows below give T cell receptor beta chains drawn from one sample of a study of blood T cells in healthy people across ages. One entry per CDR3 protein, called by TCRdb with MiXCR from the 5' RACE reads. Of fewer than 900,000 distinct CDR3 sequences listed, approximately 43% are singletons. What was sequenced was blood. These receptors were taken from a woman aged 55-70 years in good health. Each CDR3 is given with its conserved first and last residue. D genes are given only for firm matches. Only some rows state a clone size, as once, few, many or a class for expanded clones.

>TRBJ2-1|few|TRBV6-5|TRBD2
CASSYSISGGSYNEQFF
TGTGCCAGCAGTTACTCGATTTCGGGGGGCTCCTACAATGAGCAGTTCTTC
>TRBJ2-3|NA|TRBV28|NA
CASSLVLLYGTQYF
TGTGCCAGCAGTTTAGTCCTCCTTTACGGTACGCAGTATTTT
>TRBJ2-7|NA|TRBV18|NA
CASSPAPGDSYEQYF
TGTGCCAGCTCTCCGGCGCCGGGGGATTCCTACGAGCAGTACTTC
>TRBJ2-1|NA|TRBV12-3/TRBV12-4|TRBD2
CASSLALADSYNEQFF
TGTGCCAGCAGTTTAGCGCTAGCGGACTCCTACAATGAGCAGTTCTTC
>TRBJ2-1|NA|TRBV7-2|TRBD2
CASSLGLAGGQGEQFF
TGTGCCAGCAGCCTGGGACTAGCGGGGGGGCAGGGTGAGCAGTTCTTC
>TRBJ2-1|many|TRBV29-1|TRBD2
CSVASGSNEQFF
TGCAGCGTTGCCAGCGGGAGCAATGAGCAGTTCTTC
>TRBJ2-1|once|TRBV7-2|TRBD2
CASSLRLAVVDEQFF
TGTGCCAGCAGCTTAAGACTAGCGGTAGTGGATGAGCAGTTCTTC
>TRBJ1-5|NA|TRBV20-1|NA
CSARRTDQPQHF
TGCAGTGCCCGACGGACTGATCAGCCCCAGCATTTT
>TRBJ1-1|NA|TRBV6-1|NA
CASSANYLGSTEAFF
TGTGCCAGCAGTGCTAATTATTTAGGCAGCACTGAAGCTTTCTTT
>TRBJ2-7|NA|TRBV29-1|NA
CSVVASWGAEQYF
TGCAGCGTTGTGGCGTCGTGGGGAGCCGAGCAGTACTTC
>TRBJ2-7|NA|TRBV21-1|NA
CASTGQGAHEQYF
TGTGCCAGCACTGGACAGGGGGCCCACGAGCAGTACTTC
>TRBJ2-3|few|TRBV7-2|TRBD2
CASSSTSGSGVTQYF
TGTGCCAGCAGCTCGACTAGCGGGAGTGGAGTTACGCAGTATTTT
>TRBJ2-5|few|TRBV29-1|TRBD2
CSVEGTSGRAQETQYF
TGCAGCGTTGAAGGGACTAGCGGGAGGGCCCAAGAGACCCAGTACTTC
>TRBJ2-1|few|TRBV2|NA
CASSVVLRNEQFF
TGTGCCAGCAGTGTGGTGTTGAGGAATGAGCAGTTCTTC
>TRBJ2-7|NA|TRBV6-6|NA
CASSLDRSGSHEQYF
TGTGCCAGCAGCCTCGACAGGTCAGGGTCCCACGAGCAGTACTTC
>TRBJ2-5|NA|TRBV4-1|TRBD1
CASSPRRTGGQETQYF
TGCGCCAGCAGCCCAAGAAGGACAGGGGGCCAAGAGACCCAGTACTTC
>TRBJ2-1|few|TRBV7-9|NA
CASSPDSPNEQFF
TGTGCCAGCAGCCCCGACAGCCCCAATGAGCAGTTCTTC
>TRBJ2-7|NA|TRBV5-4|NA
CASSSDGFREQYF
TGTGCCAGCAGCTCGGACGGGTTCCGCGAGCAGTACTTC
>TRBJ2-7|NA|TRBV5-1|NA
CASSLTTVYNEQYF
TGCGCCAGCAGCTTAACCACTGTTTACAATGAGCAGTACTTC
>TRBJ2-2|NA|TRBV12-3/TRBV12-4|TRBD1
CASSLEAGTGNTGELFF
TGTGCCAGCAGTTTAGAGGCGGGGACAGGGAACACCGGGGAGCTGTTTTTT
>TRBJ2-3|few|TRBV5-1|NA
CASSGPDTDTQYF
TGCGCCAGCAGCGGGCCAGACACAGATACGCAGTATTTT
>TRBJ2-5|NA|TRBV11-2|TRBD2
CASSFGTSGETQYF
TGTGCCAGCAGCTTCGGGACTAGCGGGGAGACCCAGTACTTC
>TRBJ1-2|NA|TRBV27|TRBD1
CASSLTGTVYGYTF
TGTGCCAGCAGTTTAACCGGGACAGTTTATGGCTACACCTTC
>TRBJ2-7|once|TRBV5-1|NA
CASSLEGRVSIDEQYF
TGCGCCAGCAGCCTGGAGGGCAGGGTCAGTATCGATGAGCAGTACTTC
>TRBJ1-1|few|TRBV10-3|NA
CAISESKLGRTEAFF
TGTGCCATCAGTGAGTCGAAACTAGGACGAACTGAAGCTTTCTTT
>TRBJ1-1|NA|TRBV7-9|NA
CASSSKAETPNTEAFF
TGTGCCAGCAGCTCAAAAGCGGAGACTCCGAACACTGAAGCTTTCTTT
>TRBJ2-3|few|TRBV20-1|TRBD2
CSARLTSGANTDTQYF
TGCAGTGCCCGTTTGACTAGCGGGGCCAACACAGATACGCAGTATTTT
>TRBJ2-7|NA|TRBV6-5|NA
CASSLKFSYEQYF
TGTGCCAGCAGTTTAAAGTTTTCCTACGAGCAGTACTTC
>TRBJ2-3|NA|TRBV20-1|NA
CSAGEEQKTFFTDTQYF
TGCAGTGCAGGGGAGGAGCAGAAGACTTTCTTCACAGATACGCAGTATTTT
>TRBJ2-1|once|TRBV7-2|NA
CASSLGPYTYNEQFF
TGTGCCAGCAGCTTAGGGCCGTACACCTACAATGAGCAGTTCTTC
>TRBJ1-5|NA|TRBV7-8|TRBD1
CASSSSTGGVNQPQHF
TGTGCCAGCAGCTCCTCCACAGGGGGCGTTAATCAGCCCCAGCATTTT
>TRBJ2-3|NA|TRBV3-1|TRBD1
CASSPGTGVTDTQYF
TGTGCCAGCAGCCCTGGGACAGGAGTCACAGATACGCAGTATTTT
>TRBJ2-7|once|TRBV30|NA
CAWSRAGQRLYYEQYF
TGTGCCTGGAGCCGTGCGGGACAGAGGCTTTATTACGAGCAGTACTTC
>TRBJ2-1|NA|TRBV7-3|NA
CASSSVGQSLAGSYNEQFF
TGTGCCAGCAGCTCGGTCGGACAGTCCTTAGCGGGCTCCTACAATGAGCAGTTCTTC
>TRBJ1-6|few|TRBV5-6|TRBD1
CASTRDSNNSPLHF
TGTGCCAGCACCCGGGACAGCAATAATTCACCCCTCCACTTT
>TRBJ2-1|NA|TRBV28|NA
CASNMDTAYNEQFF
TGTGCCAGCAACATGGACACCGCATACAATGAGCAGTTCTTC
>TRBJ1-1|few|TRBV15|NA
CATSRDHGPNTEAFF
TGTGCCACCAGCAGAGATCATGGGCCAAACACTGAAGCTTTCTTT
>TRBJ2-5|NA|TRBV2|NA
CASRDNQDDNEQYF
TGTGCCAGCAGGGACAACCAGGACGACAATGAGCAGTACTTC
>TRBJ1-6|few|TRBV5-1|TRBD1
CASSPRTGMGSPLHF
TGCGCCAGCAGCCCCAGGACAGGGATGGGCTCACCCCTCCACTTT
>TRBJ2-5|NA|TRBV20-1|TRBD2
CSARDQVSGKEQYF
TGCAGTGCTAGAGATCAAGTTAGCGGGAAGGAGCAGTACTTC
>TRBJ2-7|NA|TRBV3-1|TRBD2
CASSQGAGDYYEQCF
TGTGCCAGCAGCCAAGGGGCGGGGGACTACTACGAGCAGTGCTTC
>TRBJ1-3|once|TRBV10-3|NA
CAISEEGGAGNTIYF
TGTGCCATCAGTGAGGAGGGAGGAGCAGGAAACACCATATATTTT
>TRBJ1-4|NA|TRBV12-3/TRBV12-4|TRBD1
CASSLEGAFGEKLFF
TGTGCCAGCAGTTTAGAGGGGGCCTTTGGTGAAAAACTGTTTTTT
>TRBJ2-7|NA|TRBV30|TRBD1
CAWSVGIGQGHEQYF
TGTGCCTGGAGTGTTGGTATCGGACAGGGCCACGAGCAGTACTTC
>TRBJ2-5|NA|TRBV6-6|TRBD1
CASSYGDSRQETQYF
TGTGCCAGCAGTTACGGGGACAGCCGTCAAGAGACCCAGTACTTC
>TRBJ2-3|many|TRBV2|TRBD2
CASSDPAGGTDTQYF
TGTGCCAGCAGTGACCCAGCGGGGGGCACAGATACGCAGTATTTT
>TRBJ2-7|NA|TRBV28|NA
CASSLTAPGEQYF
TGTGCCAGCAGTTTAACAGCACCGGGGGAGCAGTACTTC
>TRBJ1-2|few|TRBV20-1|NA
CSAPDLRDYGYTF
TGCAGTGCGCCAGACCTGCGGGACTATGGCTACACCTTC
>TRBJ2-7|many|TRBV2|NA
CASISDLRSYEQYF
TGTGCCAGCATATCGGATCTAAGGTCCTACGAGCAGTACTTC
>TRBJ2-5|few|TRBV7-2|TRBD2
CASSGTLAGASETQYF
TGTGCCAGCAGCGGGACACTAGCGGGAGCTTCAGAGACCCAGTACTTC
>TRBJ2-7|NA|TRBV2|TRBD1
CASRDGTARKSSCEQYF
TGTGCCAGCAGGGACGGGACAGCTAGAAAAAGCTCCTGCGAGCAGTACTTC